Reported below is one TCR beta chain. Antigen unknown. The junction does not match germline at one end; this may be a read error. Germline CDR1 SGHTA, CDR2 FQGNSA. The CDR3 is 15 amino acids. This record comes from a study of cytomegalovirus exposure and HLA in healthy donors. Findings and limits, study-wide: Immune exposure information available was restricted to CMV serostatus. As a later analysis revealed, the rate of TCR association differed by HLA locus, with DRB1 most and HLA-C fewest. The study designated roughly 150 TCR beta chains cytomegalovirus-associated.

The PCR was carried out with 60 Vbeta primers and 13 Jbeta primers. Profiling relied on immunoSEQ multiplex PCR, and the TCRdb table lists in-frame clones only, not all of them. This listing includes approximately 110,000 clones. The TCR comes from a middle-aged man in good health and CMV-seronegative. This rearrangement joins TRBV7-2 to TRBJ1-6, with 7 bases that match TRBD1. Sequencing input: PBMCs. The CDR3 sequence is CASSLDRVVNSPLHF. In DNA form, the CDR3 reads TGTGCCAGCAGTTTAGACAGGGTTGTTAATTCACCCCTCCACTTT. Filled out from reference TRBV7-2 and TRBJ1-6, the complete variable domain reads GAGVSQSPSNKVTEKGKDVELRCDPISGHTALYWYRQSLGQGLEFLIYFQGNSAPDKSGLPSDRFSAERTGGSVSTLTIQRTQQEDSAVYLCASSLDRVVNSPLHFGNGTRLTVT.